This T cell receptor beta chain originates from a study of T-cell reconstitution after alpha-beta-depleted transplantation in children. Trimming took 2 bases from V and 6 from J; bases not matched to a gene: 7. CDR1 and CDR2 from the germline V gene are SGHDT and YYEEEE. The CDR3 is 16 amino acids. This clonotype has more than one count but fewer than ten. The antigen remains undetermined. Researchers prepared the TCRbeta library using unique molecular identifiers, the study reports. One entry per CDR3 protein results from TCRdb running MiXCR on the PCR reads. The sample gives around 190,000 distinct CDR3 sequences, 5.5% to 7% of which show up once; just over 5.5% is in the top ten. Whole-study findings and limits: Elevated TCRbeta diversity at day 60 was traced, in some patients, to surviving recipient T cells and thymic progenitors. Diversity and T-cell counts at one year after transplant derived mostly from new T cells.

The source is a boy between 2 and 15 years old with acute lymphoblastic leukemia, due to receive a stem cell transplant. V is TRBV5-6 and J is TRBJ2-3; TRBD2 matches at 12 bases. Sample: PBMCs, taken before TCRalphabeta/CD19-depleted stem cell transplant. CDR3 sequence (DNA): TGTGCCAGCAGCTTCATACTAGCGGGGGGAGGGGATACGCAGTATTTT. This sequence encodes CASSFILAGGGDTQYF.